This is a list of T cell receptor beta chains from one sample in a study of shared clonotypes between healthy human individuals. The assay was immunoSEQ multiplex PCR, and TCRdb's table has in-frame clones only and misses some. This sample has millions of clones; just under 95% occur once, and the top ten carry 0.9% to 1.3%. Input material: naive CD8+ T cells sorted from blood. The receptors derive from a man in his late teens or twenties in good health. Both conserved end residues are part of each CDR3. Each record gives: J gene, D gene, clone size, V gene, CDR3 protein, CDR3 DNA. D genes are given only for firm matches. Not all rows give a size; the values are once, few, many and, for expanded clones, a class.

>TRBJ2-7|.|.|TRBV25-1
CASSEFLGGDEQYF
TGTGCCAGCAGTGAATTCCTAGGAGGGGACGAGCAGTACTTC
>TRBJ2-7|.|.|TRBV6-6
CASADSYEQYF
TGTGCCAGCGCAGACTCCTACGAGCAGTACTTC
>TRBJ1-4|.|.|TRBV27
CASTADRMGEKLFF
TGTGCCAGCACCGCGGACAGAATGGGGGAAAAACTGTTTTTT
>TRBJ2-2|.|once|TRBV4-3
CASSQRLTSLTPDTGELFF
TGCGCCAGCAGCCAGCGCCTTACATCCCTCACCCCCGACACCGGGGAGCTGTTTTTT
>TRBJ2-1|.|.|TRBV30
CAWSLGDRNEQFF
TGTGCCTGGAGTCTAGGGGATCGCAATGAGCAGTTCTTC
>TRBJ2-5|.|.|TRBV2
CASSFEARETQYF
TGTGCCAGCAGTTTCGAAGCGAGAGAGACCCAGTACTTC
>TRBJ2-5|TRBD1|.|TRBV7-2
CASSPTGGARETQYF
TGTGCCAGCAGCCCGACAGGGGGCGCGAGGGAGACCCAGTACTTC
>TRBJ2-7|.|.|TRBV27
CASTPSGGFYEQYF
TGTGCCAGCACCCCCAGCGGAGGATTCTACGAGCAGTACTTC
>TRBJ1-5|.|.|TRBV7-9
CASSSTDRPNQPQHF
TGTGCCAGCAGCTCGACCGACCGGCCGAATCAGCCCCAGCATTTT
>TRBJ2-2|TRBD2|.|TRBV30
CAWSPSGGRNGELFF
TGTGCCTGGAGTCCTAGCGGGGGGCGGAACGGGGAGCTGTTTTTT
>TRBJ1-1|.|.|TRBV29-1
CSVDPEGTEAFF
TGCAGCGTTGACCCCGAGGGGACTGAAGCTTTCTTT
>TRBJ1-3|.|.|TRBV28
CASSLGSGSGNTIYF
TGTGCCAGCAGTTTAGGATCAGGTTCTGGAAACACCATATATTTT
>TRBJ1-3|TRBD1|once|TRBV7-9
CASTSTGGSGNTIYF
TGTGCCAGCACCTCGACAGGGGGTTCTGGAAACACCATATATTTT
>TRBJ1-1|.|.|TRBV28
CASEDRGVARTEAFF
TGTGCCAGCGAGGATCGTGGGGTAGCGAGGACTGAAGCTTTCTTT
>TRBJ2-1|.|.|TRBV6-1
CASSEAQWQEVYNEQFF
TGTGCCAGCAGTGAAGCCCAATGGCAGGAGGTATACAATGAGCAGTTCTTC
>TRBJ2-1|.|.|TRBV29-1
CSVSGNEQFF
TGCAGCGTCTCAGGCAATGAGCAGTTCTTC
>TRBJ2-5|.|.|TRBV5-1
CASSPPGGQETQYF
TGCGCCAGCAGCCCCCCCGGCGGCCAAGAGACCCAGTACTTC
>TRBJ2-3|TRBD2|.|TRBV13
CASSLATSGGATDTQYF
TGTGCCAGCAGCTTGGCTACTAGCGGGGGGGCCACAGATACGCAGTATTTT
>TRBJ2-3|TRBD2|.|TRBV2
CASSLFVDGTSFDTQYF
TGTGCCAGCAGTTTATTTGTGGATGGGACTAGCTTCGATACGCAGTATTTT
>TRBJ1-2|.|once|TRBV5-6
CASSSVVSPEGDYGYTF
TGTGCCAGCAGCTCGGTCGTCAGCCCTGAGGGTGACTATGGCTACACCTTC
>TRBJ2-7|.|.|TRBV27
CASSLNHPYEQYF
TGTGCCAGCAGTTTAAATCACCCGTACGAGCAGTACTTC
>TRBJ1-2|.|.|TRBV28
CASSSRSQYYGYTF
TGTGCCAGCAGTAGCCGCAGCCAGTACTATGGCTACACCTTC
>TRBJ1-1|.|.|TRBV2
CASRGKVRATEAFF
TGTGCCAGCAGGGGGAAAGTCAGGGCCACTGAAGCTTTCTTT
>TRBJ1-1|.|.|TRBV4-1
CASSHDSATMNTEAFF
TGCGCCAGCAGCCATGACAGCGCCACTATGAACACTGAAGCTTTCTTT
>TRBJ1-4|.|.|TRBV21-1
CASSKVRWGDKENEKLFF
TGTGCCAGCAGCAAAGTAAGGTGGGGGGACAAGGAGAATGAAAAACTGTTTTTT
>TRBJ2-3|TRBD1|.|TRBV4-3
CASSQDTGATDTQYF
TGCGCCAGCAGCCAGGACACAGGGGCCACAGATACGCAGTATTTT
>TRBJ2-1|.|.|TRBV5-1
CASSLAEGYSVNEQFF
TGCGCCAGCAGCTTGGCCGAGGGGTACTCGGTCAATGAGCAGTTCTTC
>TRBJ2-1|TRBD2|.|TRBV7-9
CASSFINSGSSYNEQFF
TGTGCCAGCAGTTTTATCAATAGCGGGAGCTCCTACAATGAGCAGTTCTTC
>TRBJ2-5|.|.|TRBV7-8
CASSLVEGGPGTQYF
TGTGCCAGCAGCTTAGTCGAGGGGGGGCCTGGGACCCAGTACTTC
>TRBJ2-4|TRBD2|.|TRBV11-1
CASSPSGGVVQYF
TGTGCCAGCAGCCCTAGCGGTGGGGTCGTTCAGTACTTC
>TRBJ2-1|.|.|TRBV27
CASSLTDAYNEQFF
TGTGCCAGCAGTTTGACAGATGCCTACAATGAGCAGTTCTTC
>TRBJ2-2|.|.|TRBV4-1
CASSQTGPIGELFF
TGCGCCAGCAGCCAAACAGGGCCGATCGGGGAGCTGTTTTTT
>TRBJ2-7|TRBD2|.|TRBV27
CASSLSPGLADYEQYF
TGTGCCAGCAGTTTATCTCCGGGACTAGCGGACTACGAGCAGTACTTC
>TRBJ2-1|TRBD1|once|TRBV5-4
CASSPPGQSNEQFF
TGTGCCAGCAGCCCTCCGGGACAGTCTAATGAGCAGTTCTTC
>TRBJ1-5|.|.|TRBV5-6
CASSRQHGYQPQHF
TGTGCCAGCAGCCGACAGCACGGATATCAGCCCCAGCATTTT
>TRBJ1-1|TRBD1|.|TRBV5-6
CASSWTGSTEAFF
TGTGCCAGCAGCTGGACAGGATCCACTGAAGCTTTCTTT
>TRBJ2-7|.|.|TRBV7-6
CASSLRIRGIEQYF
TGTGCCAGCAGCTTGAGGATCCGGGGCATTGAGCAGTACTTC
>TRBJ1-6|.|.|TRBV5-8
CASSFGSGSPVYNSPLHF
TGTGCCAGCAGCTTTGGGTCGGGGAGCCCTGTGTATAATTCACCCCTCCACTTT
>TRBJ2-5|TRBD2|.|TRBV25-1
CAGIELAGGPFYQETQYF
TGTGCCGGAATTGAACTAGCGGGAGGGCCGTTTTATCAAGAGACCCAGTACTTC
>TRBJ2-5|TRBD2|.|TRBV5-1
CASSYTPLAGEETQYF
TGCGCCAGCAGCTATACTCCACTAGCGGGAGAGGAGACCCAGTACTTC
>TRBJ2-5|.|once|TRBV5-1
CASSWNRETQYF
TGCGCCAGCAGCTGGAATCGAGAGACCCAGTACTTC
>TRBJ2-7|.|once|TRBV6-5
CASGSEYEQYF
TGTGCCAGCGGGTCAGAGTACGAGCAGTACTTC
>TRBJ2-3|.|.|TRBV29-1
CSVLLDNTDTQYF
TGCAGCGTACTATTGGACAACACAGATACGCAGTATTTT
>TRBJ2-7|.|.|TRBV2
CASEGHPREQYF
TGTGCCAGCGAGGGCCACCCTCGGGAGCAGTACTTC
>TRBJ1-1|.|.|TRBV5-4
CASTPGEGRLWTEAFF
TGTGCCAGCACTCCTGGGGAGGGGAGGCTTTGGACTGAAGCTTTCTTT
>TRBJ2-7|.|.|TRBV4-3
CASSQVVVDSYEQYF
TGCGCCAGCAGCCAAGTGGTAGTAGACTCCTACGAGCAGTACTTC
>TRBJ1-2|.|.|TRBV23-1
CASIMGSNYGYTF
TGCGCCAGCATCATGGGGAGTAACTATGGCTACACCTTC
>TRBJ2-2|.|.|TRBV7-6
CASSLFGGNTGELFF
TGTGCCAGCAGCTTATTCGGGGGGAACACCGGGGAGCTGTTTTTT
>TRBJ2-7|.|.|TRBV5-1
CASSWGKQGISEQYF
TGCGCCAGCAGCTGGGGGAAGCAGGGGATTAGCGAGCAGTACTTC
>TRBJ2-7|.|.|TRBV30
CAWSTLTGARSGVHEQYF
TGTGCCTGGAGTACACTCACAGGGGCTCGTTCGGGGGTCCACGAGCAGTACTTC
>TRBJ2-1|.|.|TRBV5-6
CASNRVGASNHEQFF
TGTGCCAGCAACCGAGTTGGCGCCTCGAACCATGAGCAGTTCTTC
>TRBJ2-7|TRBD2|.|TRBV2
CALNLGASGGFYEQYF
TGTGCCCTTAATTTGGGTGCCTCCGGGGGGTTCTACGAGCAGTACTTC
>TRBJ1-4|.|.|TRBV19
CASSATDGWNEKLFF
TGTGCCAGTAGTGCTACGGACGGATGGAATGAAAAACTGTTTTTT
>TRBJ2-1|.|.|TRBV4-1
CASSQDFGTYNEQFF
TGCGCCAGCAGCCAAGATTTTGGGACCTACAATGAGCAGTTCTTC
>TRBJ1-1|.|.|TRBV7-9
CASILFGVTGAFF
TGTGCCAGCATCCTCTTCGGGGTGACAGGCGCTTTCTTT
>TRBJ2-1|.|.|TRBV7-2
CASSSTPHEQFF
TGTGCCAGCAGTTCGACCCCTCATGAGCAGTTCTTC
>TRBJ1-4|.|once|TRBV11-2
CASSPGGEGTNEKLFF
TGTGCCAGCAGCCCGGGAGGGGAGGGAACTAATGAAAAACTGTTTTTT
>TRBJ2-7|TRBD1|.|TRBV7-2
CASSVTQGVWVSYEQYF
TGTGCCAGCAGCGTAACACAGGGGGTATGGGTGTCCTACGAGCAGTACTTC
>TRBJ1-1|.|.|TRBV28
CASSLQGNTEAFF
TGTGCCAGCAGCTTACAGGGGAACACTGAAGCTTTCTTT
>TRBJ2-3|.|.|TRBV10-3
CAISPLSDTQYF
TGTGCCATCAGTCCCCTGTCCGATACGCAGTATTTT